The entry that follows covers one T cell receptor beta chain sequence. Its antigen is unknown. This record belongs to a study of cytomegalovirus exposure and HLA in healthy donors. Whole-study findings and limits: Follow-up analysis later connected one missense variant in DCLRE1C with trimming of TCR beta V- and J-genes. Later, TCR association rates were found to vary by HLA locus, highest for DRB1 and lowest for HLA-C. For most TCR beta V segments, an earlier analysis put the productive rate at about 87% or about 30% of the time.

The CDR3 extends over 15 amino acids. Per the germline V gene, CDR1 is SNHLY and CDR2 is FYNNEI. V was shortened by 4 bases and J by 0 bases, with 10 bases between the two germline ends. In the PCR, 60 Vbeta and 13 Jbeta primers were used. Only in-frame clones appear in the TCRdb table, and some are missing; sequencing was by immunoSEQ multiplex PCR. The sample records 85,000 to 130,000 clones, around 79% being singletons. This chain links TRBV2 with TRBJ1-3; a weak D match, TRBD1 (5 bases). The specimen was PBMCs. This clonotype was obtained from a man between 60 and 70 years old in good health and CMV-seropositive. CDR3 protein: CASSADRPSGNTIYF. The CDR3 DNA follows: TGTGCCAGCAGTGCCGACAGACCCTCTGGAAACACCATATATTTT.